These 30 T cell receptor beta chains came from one sample sequenced in a study of cytomegalovirus exposure and HLA in healthy donors. 60 Vbeta and 13 Jbeta primers were used in PCR. Sequencing was performed with immunoSEQ multiplex PCR; in TCRdb, only in-frame clones are kept and a portion is missing. This table has about 150,000 clones, approximately 82% appearing once. The material sequenced was PBMCs. These receptors originate from a man younger than 35 in good health and CMV-seropositive.

V gene TRBV7-2 combines with J gene TRBJ1-2; maybe TRBD1 (5 bases). CDR1 and CDR2 (germline): SGHTA, FQGNSA. V lost 5 bases and J lost 4, with 14 bases in between. This CDR3 is built from 14 residues. Here the CDR3 reads CASSPTGTFYGYTF. The DNA of the CDR3 is TGTGCCAGCAGCCCCACAGGAACCTTCTATGGCTACACCTTC.

The chain carries TRBV6-1 and TRBJ2-7, with 10 bases matching TRBD2. V was clipped by 0 bases and J by 4 bases; unmatched bases: 6. The germline CDR1 and CDR2 sequences are MNHNS and SASEGT. CDR3 length equals 16 residues. DNA of the CDR3: TGTGCCAGCAGTGAAGCGCCAGCGGGAGGGAGTTACGAGCAGTACTTC. Residues: CASSEAPAGGSYEQYF.

The V and J genes are TRBV27 and TRBJ2-4, with 16 bases fitting TRBD2. V was pared by 6 bases and J by 2 bases, with 1 base of the junction left unmatched. Germline V gives CDR1 MNHEY, CDR2 SMNVEV (reference sequence). The CDR3 length is 16 residues. CDR3 coding DNA: TGTGCCAGCAGGGGACTAGCGGGAGGGCCCAAAAACATTCAGTACTTC. Residues: CASRGLAGGPKNIQYF.

The chain joins TRBV7-3 to TRBJ2-3; D perhaps matches TRBD2 (6 bases). Germline-derived CDR1 and CDR2 are SGHTA and FQGTGA. Trimming left V 5 bases short and J 3 bases short, with 18 bases between. The CDR3 is 16 amino acids. The DNA of the CDR3 is TGTGCCAGCAGCCCCATTGGGCGGGCGGGGACAGATACGCAGTATTTT. Amino acids: CASSPIGRAGTDTQYF.

J is TRBJ2-3 and V is TRBV14; TRBD1 aligns across 8 bases. The germline CDR1 and CDR2 sequences are SGHDN and FVKESK. The CDR3 sequence is 16 residues long. The junction had 8 bases not matched to a gene; V was cut back by 0 bases and J by 6 bases. CDR3: CASSQDGPGQADTQYF. DNA of the CDR3: TGTGCCAGCAGCCAAGATGGTCCGGGACAGGCTGATACGCAGTATTTT.

The V gene is TRBV5-1, the J gene TRBJ2-3; TRBD2 aligns across 11 bases. With 2 bases clipped from V and 5 bases from J, the junction kept 4 bases outside the gene matches. Germline V gene data show CDR1 as SGHRS and CDR2 as YFSETQ. This CDR3 spans 15 amino acids. This CDR3 reads CASSLHSGRGDTQYF. CDR3 coding DNA: TGCGCCAGCAGCTTACATAGCGGGAGGGGAGATACGCAGTATTTT.

The V call is TRBV27, the J call TRBJ1-5, with 8 bases identical to TRBD1. Germline CDR1 reads MNHEY; CDR2 reads SMNVEV (reference sequence). The CDR3 extends over 19 amino acids. V shed 0 bases, J shed 4 bases, and the junction held 14 bases outside the gene matches. The chain's CDR3 is CASSLSGRGTGGLNQPQHF. Written as DNA, the CDR3 is TGTGCCAGCAGTTTATCAGGGCGAGGGACAGGAGGCCTGAATCAGCCCCAGCATTTT.

The chain has TRBV18 and TRBJ2-1, with 9 bases that match TRBD1. The germline CDR1 and CDR2 sequences are KGHSH and LQKENI. CDR3 length equals 17 residues. V trimming: 0 bases; J trimming: 4 bases; junction bases outside the gene matches: 7. CDR3 sequence (DNA): TGTGCCAGCTCACCACCCCCTAGGGACAGGGCATACAATGAGCAGTTCTTC. Translated, it gives CASSPPPRDRAYNEQFF. Based on the CDR3 plus reference TRBV18 and TRBJ2-1, the full variable domain is NAGVMQNPRHLVRRRGQEARLRCSPMKGHSHVYWYRQLPEEGLKFMVYLQKENIIDESGMPKERFSAEFPKEGPSILRIQQVVRGDSAAYFCASSPPPRDRAYNEQFFGPGTRLTVL.

This clone is a singleton in its sample. The chain employs TRBV4-2 and TRBJ1-1; the D gene is possibly TRBD1 (5 bases). The CDR3 consists of 14 residues. Germline assignment: CDR1 LGHNA and CDR2 YNFKEQ. V shed 6 bases and J shed 5 bases, with 16 bases lying between them. The CDR3 loop is CASRRPGGETEAFF. The CDR3 DNA reads TGTGCCAGCAGGCGCCCGGGGGGGGAGACTGAAGCTTTCTTT.

This clone was detected a few times. This chain uses TRBV27 with TRBJ2-1, with TRBD2 matching 8 bases. This CDR3 spans 14 amino acids. Germline values: CDR1 MNHEY, CDR2 SMNVEV (reference sequence). Unmatched junction bases numbered 0, after V lost 3 bases and J lost 2 bases. CDR3 in DNA: TGTGCCAGCAGTTTTAGCGGGGCCTACAATGAGCAGTTCTTC. Translation gives CASSFSGAYNEQFF.

The chain carries TRBV27 and TRBJ1-2; unclear D gene. Germline V gene data show CDR1 as MNHEY and CDR2 as SMNVEV (reference sequence). V lost 5 bases to trimming and J lost 7 bases, with 17 bases between them. The CDR3 covers 14 residues. CDR3 region: CASSKVPRKLGYTF. For the CDR3, the DNA is TGTGCCAGCAGTAAAGTTCCGAGAAAACTTGGCTACACCTTC.

CDR3 amino acids: CASGASGRAGGTDTQYF. As DNA, the CDR3 is TGTGCCAGCGGGGCTAGCGGGAGGGCCGGTGGCACAGATACGCAGTATTTT. J is TRBJ2-3 and V is TRBV5-8; 12 bases match TRBD2. This CDR3 is 17 amino acids long. With V trimmed by 7 bases and J by 1 base, 10 bases remained unmatched. CDR1 is SGHTS, CDR2 YDEGEE, per germline.

The rearrangement links TRBV30 to TRBJ2-7, with 7 bases aligning to TRBD1. The CDR3 covers 11 residues. Germline values: CDR1 GTSNPN, CDR2 SVGIG (reference sequence). The J segment lost 6 bases and the V segment lost 7 bases, leaving 6 bases of the junction unmatched. The CDR3 DNA reads TGTGCCTATTACAGGGGTGGCGAGCAGTACTTC. It translates to CAYYRGGEQYF.

The chain joins TRBV6-1 to TRBJ2-5, with D tentatively TRBD1 (6 bases). There are 14 residues in the CDR3. V lost 6 bases and J 1 base, leaving 12 bases between the germline ends. Germline V lookup: CDR1 MNHNS, CDR2 SASEGT. The CDR3 bases are TGTGCCAGCAGCGTACAGGGCCCCCAAGAGACCCAGTACTTC. Its protein product is CASSVQGPQETQYF.

This sequence joins TRBV7-9 and TRBJ2-2; no clear D. The CDR3 loop spans 14 amino acids. The V end was cut by 2 bases, the J end by 5 bases, with 9 bases between. Per germline, CDR1 SEHNR and CDR2 FQNEAQ (reference sequence). CDR3 protein: CASSLLGSTGELFF. The CDR3 bases are TGTGCCAGCAGCTTACTCGGGTCGACCGGGGAGCTGTTTTTT.

The chain carries TRBV10-2 and TRBJ1-4; D is possibly TRBD1 (6 bases). Germline CDR1 WSHSY, CDR2 SAAADI. The CDR3 runs to 14 residues. With 5 bases removed from V and 4 bases from J, the gap between germline ends came to 11 bases. The DNA of the CDR3 is TGCGCCAGCAGTTCACAGGGTAATAATGAAAAACTGTTTTTT. It translates to CASSSQGNNEKLFF.

The chain recombines TRBV4-1 with TRBJ2-1; D is perhaps TRBD2 (6 bases). The CDR3 length is 13 residues. V lost 2 bases to trimming and J lost 8 bases, with 10 bases between them. From germline, CDR1 is MGHRA and CDR2 YSYEKL. Here the CDR3 reads CASSQTGADEQFF. CDR3 sequence (DNA): TGCGCCAGCAGCCAAACGGGAGCGGATGAGCAGTTCTTC.

Details on this clone: At one end, the junction sequence differs from germline, possibly due to a read error. The chain uses TRBV2 and TRBJ1-2; 7 bases align to TRBD1. Per germline, CDR1 SNHLY and CDR2 FYNNEI. There are 13 residues in the CDR3. CDR3 coding DNA: TGTGCCAGCAGTGATACAGGGGTGGGGGGCTACCCCTTC. As protein: CASSDTGVGGYPF.

The rearrangement uses TRBV29-1 and TRBJ2-3; no clear D gene. In germline, CDR1 is SQVTM, CDR2 ANQGSEA. The CDR3 spans 13 residues. V was shortened by 0 bases and J by 9 bases, with 13 bases between the two germline ends. The CDR3, as DNA: TGCAGCGTTGAAGATTTGGCGGTCCGCACGCAGTATTTT. Amino acid sequence: CSVEDLAVRTQYF.

The J gene is TRBJ2-2, the V gene TRBV10-1; perhaps TRBD1 as D (6 bases). Looked up from germline, CDR1 is WNHNN and CDR2 is SYGVQD (reference sequence). With 9 bases removed from V and 2 bases from J, the gap between germline ends came to 16 bases. The CDR3 extends over 15 amino acids. CDR3 nucleotides: TGCGCCAGACAGCACAGGGCGGTAAACACCGGGGAGCTGTTTTTT. It specifies CARQHRAVNTGELFF.

The rearrangement links TRBV11-2 to TRBJ2-7; D not resolved. The CDR3 totals 15 residues. Germline CDR1 and CDR2: SGHAT and FQNNGV. V gave up 1 base and J gave up 2 bases, with 12 bases separating them. CDR3 sequence reads: CASSLALGIAYEQYF. CDR3 nucleotides: TGTGCCAGCAGCTTAGCCCTAGGCATTGCCTACGAGCAGTACTTC.

The chain employs TRBV19 and TRBJ2-7, with D perhaps matching TRBD1 (6 bases). This CDR3 comprises 14 residues. The V and J ends lost 6 bases and 0 bases respectively, with 12 bases between them. The V gene's germline CDR1 is LNHDA and CDR2 SQIVND (reference sequence). CDR3 sequence reads: CASSRDTYSYEQYF. The CDR3 nucleotides are TGTGCCAGTAGCAGGGACACTTACTCCTACGAGCAGTACTTC.

V and J are TRBV5-5 and TRBJ1-5; 8 nucleotides agree with TRBD1. The CDR3 runs 15 residues. Germline V gives CDR1 SGHKS, CDR2 YYEKEE (reference sequence). V shed 3 bases and J 1 base; nucleotides not matched to a gene: 3. CDR3 nucleotides: TGTGCCAGCAGCTGGACAGGGTTCAGCAATCAGCCCCAGCATTTT. Translated: CASSWTGFSNQPQHF.

The chain joins TRBV6-1 to TRBJ1-1; D gene uncertain. The germline V gene encodes CDR1 MNHNS and CDR2 SASEGT. This CDR3 has 13 amino acids. Trimming left V 2 bases short and J 9 bases short, with 13 bases between. This chain's CDR3 is CASSELRQDQAFF. The CDR3 DNA sequence: TGTGCCAGCAGTGAATTACGGCAGGATCAAGCTTTCTTT.

This sequence joins TRBV7-9 and TRBJ2-5, with 11 nucleotides matching TRBD2. The V segment lost 0 bases and the J segment 5 bases; nucleotides outside the gene matches: 5. The CDR3 is 16 amino acids. The germline V gene encodes CDR1 SEHNR and CDR2 FQNEAQ (reference sequence). The CDR3 coding sequence is TGTGCCAGCAGCTTAGCGACTAGCGGGATTTGGGAGACCCAGTACTTC. This translates into CASSLATSGIWETQYF.

V and J are TRBV10-2 and TRBJ1-3, with 7 bases matching TRBD1. The V segment lost 4 bases and the J segment 5 bases; nucleotides outside the gene matches: 5. CDR3 length: 14 residues. Germline values: CDR1 WSHSY, CDR2 SAAADI. The CDR3: CASSGQDRRNTIYF. Here the CDR3 DNA reads TGCGCCAGCAGTGGACAGGACAGGCGAAACACCATATATTTT.

The chain carries TRBV7-8 and TRBJ1-1; the match to TRBD1 covers 9 bases. This CDR3 spans 16 amino acids. V lost 3 bases, J lost 1 base, and 6 bases stayed unmatched. Germline V gene sequence: CDR1 SGHVS, CDR2 FQNEAQ. CDR3 loop: CASSLEQGARNTEAFF. The CDR3 DNA is TGTGCCAGCAGCTTGGAACAGGGGGCGAGGAACACTGAAGCTTTCTTT.

V gene TRBV9 combines with J gene TRBJ2-7; 14 bases agree with TRBD2. CDR3 length: 16 residues. Trimming at V came to 3 bases and at J to 5 bases, leaving 7 bases not matched to a gene. Germline CDR1 is SGDLS and CDR2 is YYNGEE. CDR3 bases: TGTGCCAGCAGCGGGGGACTAGCGGGAGTATCTGACGAGCAGTACTTC. Its protein is CASSGGLAGVSDEQYF. The whole variable domain, remainder taken from reference TRBV9 and TRBJ2-7, is DSGVTQTPKHLITATGQRVTLRCSPRSGDLSVYWYQQSLDQGLQFLIQYYNGEERAKGNILERFSAQQFPDLHSELNLSSLELGDSALYFCASSGGLAGVSDEQYFGPGTRLTVT.

The chain uses TRBV28 and TRBJ2-1; D is possibly TRBD1 (6 bases). The CDR3 extends over 20 amino acids. V was cut by 1 base and J by 0 bases, with 22 bases left in between. CDR1 is MDHEN and CDR2 is SYDVKM in the germline V gene. DNA of the CDR3: TGTGCCAGCAGTTTATTAAAGGGCATCTCAGGGGCCAGCTCCTACAATGAGCAGTTCTTC. The encoded protein is CASSLLKGISGASSYNEQFF.

V gene TRBV19 combines with J gene TRBJ1-3; no reliable D call. In germline, CDR1 is LNHDA, CDR2 SQIVND (reference sequence). This CDR3 spans 14 amino acids. The V and J ends lost 5 bases and 0 bases respectively, with 8 bases between them. CDR3 protein: CASSLSRSGNTIYF. The CDR3 region has the DNA TGTGCCAGTAGTCTCTCCCGCTCTGGAAACACCATATATTTT.